The next 29 T cell receptor beta chains were all read from a single sample in a study of regulatory T cells in long-lasting Graves disease. As to time point: persistent/refractory GD, antithyroid drugs over 5 years with positive TRAb. RNA extracted from PBMCs served as the sequencing template. iRepertoire HTBI primers and Arm-PCR of CDR3 regions built TCR beta libraries. TCRdb re-analysed the multiplex PCR reads in MiXCR, keeping a single row per CDR3 protein. The table has around 400,000 distinct CDR3 sequences, roughly a fifth seen once; the top ten hold roughly an eighth. The material was peripheral blood mononuclear cells (PBMCs), obtained when the disease was refractory, from a patient treated with antithyroid drugs. The source is a female donor with Graves disease.

There are many counts of this clonotype. The rearrangement joins TRBV12-3 or TRBV12-4 to TRBJ2-2; D not certain. This CDR3 has 14 residues. The V and J ends lost 3 bases and 4 bases respectively, with 9 bases between them. Here the CDR3 reads CASSFDSPTGELFF. The CDR3 DNA sequence: TGTGCCAGCAGTTTCGACTCGCCCACCGGGGAGCTGTTTTTT.

This clonotype has at least ten counts. The chain joins TRBV6-1 to TRBJ2-7; D is unresolved. V was pared by 2 bases and J by 1 base, with 6 bases between. This CDR3 spans 13 amino acids. CDR1 is MNHNS, CDR2 SASEGT, per germline. The CDR3 reads CASSESTSYEQYF. DNA for the CDR3: TGTGCCAGCAGTGAATCCACATCCTACGAGCAGTACTTC.

This clonotype was detected a few times. The chain employs TRBV10-2 and TRBJ2-7; 10 nucleotides line up with TRBD2. The V gene's germline CDR1 is WSHSY and CDR2 SAAADI. V was pared by 7 bases and J by 2 bases, with 11 bases of the junction left unmatched. This CDR3 is 16 amino acids long. The CDR3 sequence: CASNIIAGGPPYEQYF. CDR3 DNA: TGCGCCAGCAATATAATAGCGGGAGGACCCCCCTACGAGCAGTACTTC.

CDR3 bases: TGCGCCAGCAGCGTTGGGACAGGGGTTGATCAGCCCCAGCATTTT. Its translation: CASSVGTGVDQPQHF. This chain joins TRBV4-1 and TRBJ1-5, with TRBD1 matching over 10 bases. Per germline, CDR1 MGHRA and CDR2 YSYEKL. With V trimmed by 5 bases and J by 5 bases, 6 bases remained unmatched. The CDR3 covers 15 residues.

This clonotype was observed at least ten times. The CDR3 sequence: CASSLAGGSSTGELFF. Written as DNA, the CDR3 is TGCGCCAGTTCCCTAGCGGGAGGGTCGAGCACCGGGGAGCTGTTTTTT. The V and J genes are TRBV5-1 and TRBJ2-2; TRBD2 aligns across 12 bases. J was trimmed by 4 bases and V by 8 bases; bases with no gene match: 9. Looked up from germline, CDR1 is SGHRS and CDR2 is YFSETQ. This CDR3 contains 16 residues.

DNA of the CDR3: TGTGCCAGCAGCGTAGGGGGGGGCCCAGAGACCCAGTACTTC. The encoded protein is CASSVGGGPETQYF. The chain employs TRBV27 and TRBJ2-5; D perhaps matches TRBD2 (7 bases). Germline V gives CDR1 MNHEY, CDR2 SMNVEV (reference sequence). The V end lost 6 bases, the J end lost 4 bases, and 15 bases lay between the germline ends. The CDR3 length is 14 residues.

This clonotype was counted between two and nine times. The V and J genes are TRBV9 and TRBJ2-1; 10 bases map to TRBD1. The germline V gene encodes CDR1 SGDLS and CDR2 YYNGEE. J gave up 8 bases and V 4 bases, and 9 bases lay outside the gene matches. The length of the CDR3 is 15 residues. The CDR3 bases are TGTGCCAGCAGCCCCGGGACAGGGGTTGGCGATGAGCAGTTCTTC. Its protein product is CASSPGTGVGDEQFF.

The rearrangement links TRBV3-1 to TRBJ2-1; a weak D match, TRBD2 (6 bases). Trimming took off 4 bases at V and 7 bases at J, with 11 bases between the two ends. CDR3 size: 13 residues. Germline CDR1 is LGHDT and CDR2 is YNNKEL (reference sequence). The CDR3: CASSRELANEQFF. The CDR3 region has the DNA TGTGCCAGCAGCCGAGAACTAGCTAATGAGCAGTTCTTC.

The chain links TRBV7-2 to TRBJ2-7, with D possibly matching TRBD2 (6 bases). V was pared by 6 bases and J by 2 bases, with 17 bases between. CDR3 length: 15 amino acids. Germline CDR1 and CDR2: SGHTA and FQGNSA. The CDR3 sequence: CASRPATGGTYEQYF. The CDR3 DNA sequence: TGTGCCAGCAGACCCGCCACTGGGGGGACCTACGAGCAGTACTTC.

The CDR3, as DNA: TGTGCCAGCAGCCCACCCCGAGGACAGGGAAGAGATGGCTACACCTTC. Protein product: CASSPPRGQGRDGYTF. The chain has TRBV5-6 and TRBJ1-2; the match to TRBD1 covers 8 bases. Losses at the gene ends were 4 bases for V and 6 bases for J; bases not matched to a gene: 14. In germline, CDR1 is SGHDT, CDR2 YYEEEE. The CDR3 is 16 amino acids.

CDR3 DNA sequence: TGTGCCACAAGCCTCCTCGGGGGGGAGACAGGGGGTACCGGGGAGCTGTTTTTT. Amino acids: CATSLLGGETGGTGELFF. V and J are TRBV11-2 and TRBJ2-2; D possibly corresponds to TRBD1 (9 bases). The CDR3 loop spans 18 amino acids. Germline V gives CDR1 SGHAT, CDR2 FQNNGV. Trimming pared 10 bases from V and 5 bases from J, leaving 29 bases between.

This sequence joins TRBV15 and TRBJ2-1, with 10 bases matching TRBD2. This CDR3 is 16 amino acids long. Germline values: CDR1 LNHNV, CDR2 YYDKDF (reference sequence). Trimming removed 0 bases from V and 4 bases from J; junction bases left unmatched: 3. CDR3 amino acids: CATSRDLAGVYNEQFF. The DNA of the CDR3 is TGTGCCACCAGCAGAGATCTAGCGGGAGTGTACAATGAGCAGTTCTTC.

The chain has TRBV5-4 and TRBJ2-5; 7 bases agree with TRBD1. CDR1 and CDR2 (germline): SGHNT, YYREEE (reference sequence). The CDR3 runs to 13 residues. The trim removed 3 bases at V and 3 bases at J, leaving 2 bases unmatched. CDR3 amino acids: CASSWGTEETQYF. The CDR3 nucleotides are TGTGCCAGCAGCTGGGGGACAGAAGAGACCCAGTACTTC. The full variable domain, rest sourced from reference TRBV5-4 and TRBJ2-5, is ETGVTQSPTHLIKTRGQQVTLRCSSQSGHNTVSWYQQALGQGPQFIFQYYREEENGRGNFPPRFSGLQFPNYSSELNVNALELDDSALYLCASSWGTEETQYFGPGTRLLVL.

This clonotype was recorded at least ten times. The chain is built from TRBV28 and TRBJ1-5; 7 bases are a match to TRBD1. This CDR3 is built from 13 residues. Germline CDR1 reads MDHEN; CDR2 reads SYDVKM. The V segment lost 7 bases and the J segment 6 bases; nucleotides outside the gene matches: 6. DNA for the CDR3: TGTGCCAGCATGCAGGGGGTAGGTCAGCCCCAGCATTTT. Its translation: CASMQGVGQPQHF.

The V gene is TRBV20-1, the J gene TRBJ1-1; the match to TRBD1 covers 7 bases. Trimming took 5 bases from V and 5 from J; bases not matched to a gene: 8. The CDR3 totals 13 residues. Per germline, CDR1 DFQATT and CDR2 SNEGSKA (reference sequence). DNA for the CDR3: TGCAGTGCTTTCCGACAGGGACGGACTGAAGCTTTCTTT. It yields the protein CSAFRQGRTEAFF.

This clonotype was found many times. V usage is TRBV24-1 and J usage is TRBJ1-2; the D gene is possibly TRBD1 (6 bases). Germline V CDR1 and CDR2: KGHDR, SFDVKD. V was shortened by 8 bases and J by 2 bases, with 17 bases between the two germline ends. CDR3 length: 15 amino acids. The CDR3 loop is CATNQRGAGNYGYTF. CDR3 nucleotides: TGTGCCACCAACCAAAGGGGGGCCGGGAACTATGGCTACACCTTC.

This clonotype has ten or more counts. The rearrangement links TRBV12-3 or TRBV12-4 to TRBJ1-4, with 7 bases matching TRBD1. The length of the CDR3 is 14 residues. Germline trimming cut 5 bases from V and 3 bases from J; bases unmatched to any gene: 3. The CDR3 sequence is CASSLRGSNEKLFF. The CDR3 DNA is TGTGCCAGCAGTCTCAGGGGGTCTAATGAAAAACTGTTTTTT.

This clonotype occurred many times. The chain uses TRBV9 and TRBJ2-5, with 10 bases lining up with TRBD2. Germline V gene data show CDR1 as SGDLS and CDR2 as YYNGEE. The junction had 4 bases not matched to a gene; V was cut back by 3 bases and J by 5 bases. CDR3 size: 14 residues. The CDR3 loop is CASSAAGGFETQYF. The CDR3 bases are TGTGCCAGCAGCGCAGCGGGAGGGTTTGAGACCCAGTACTTC.

The chain links TRBV10-2 to TRBJ1-5, with no clear D. This CDR3 is 14 amino acids long. Germline V gene lookup returns CDR1 WSHSY and CDR2 SAAADI. Trimming removed 7 bases from V and 7 bases from J, with 17 bases in between. In DNA, the CDR3 is TGCGCCAGCACCTCAAGTCATTCTTCCCAGCCCCAGCATTTT. This codes for CASTSSHSSQPQHF.

The chain carries TRBV7-2 and TRBJ1-5; the D gene is possibly TRBD1 (6 bases). V was clipped by 4 bases and J by 4 bases, with 14 bases between them. The germline V gene has CDR1 SGHTA and CDR2 FQGNSA. This CDR3 is built from 15 residues. CDR3 region: CASSYGGAGNQPQHF. The DNA of the CDR3 is TGTGCCAGCAGCTATGGGGGGGCAGGGAATCAGCCCCAGCATTTT.

Comments on this clonotype: A much larger clone is a single base away; this may be a read error. This chain links TRBV10-2 with TRBJ2-2; D may be TRBD1 or TRBD2 (6 bases each). CDR3 size: 14 residues. The germline CDR1 and CDR2 sequences are WSHSY and SAAADI. In DNA form, the CDR3 reads TGCGCCAGCAGGTCGGGGGCAGGCACCGGGAAGCTGTTTTTT. It translates to CASRSGAGTGKLFF.

The chain has TRBV27 and TRBJ2-3; D gene unclear. CDR3 length: 14 residues. V was pared by 3 bases and J by 2 bases, with 9 bases between. The germline V gene encodes CDR1 MNHEY and CDR2 SMNVEV (reference sequence). In DNA form, the CDR3 reads TGTGCCAGCAGTTTCTACGGGCCCACAGATACGCAGTATTTT. Translation gives CASSFYGPTDTQYF.

This clonotype has a handful of counts. Given a much more abundant clone one base away, this may be a read error. The rearrangement joins TRBV28 to TRBJ2-7, with 7 bases aligning to TRBD1. CDR3 length equals 13 residues. CDR1 is MDHEN and CDR2 is SYDVKM in the germline V gene. The ends lost 6 bases at V and 5 bases at J; junction bases unmatched: 7. Here the CDR3 reads CASRGQRLNEQYF. CDR3 in DNA: TGTGCCAGCAGGGGACAGAGGCTCAACGAGCAGTACTTC.

The table lists this clonotype with many counts. The V gene is TRBV12-3 or TRBV12-4, the J gene TRBJ1-2; TRBD1 might be the D (5 bases). Trimming took 5 bases from V and 5 from J, leaving 15 bases between them. This CDR3 has 14 residues. Here the CDR3 reads CASSPLIQGYGYTF. CDR3 sequence (DNA): TGTGCCAGCAGTCCTTTGATTCAGGGATATGGCTACACCTTC.

Turning to this clonotype: The junction shows a germline mismatch at one end, possibly a read error. The chain links TRBV7-9 to TRBJ1-1; weak D call: TRBD1 (5 bases). This CDR3 has 14 amino acids. Germline CDR1 reads SEHNR; CDR2 reads FQNEAQ (reference sequence). In nucleotides, the CDR3 is TGTGCCAGCAGCTTACCGGGGCTGAACGCTGAAGCTTTCTTT. This sequence encodes CASSLPGLNAEAFF. The entire variable domain, with the rest obtained from reference TRBV7-9 and TRBJ1-1, is as follows: DTGVSQNPRHKITKRGQNVTFRCDPISEHNRLYWYRQTLGQGPEFLTYFQNEAQLEKSRLLSDRFSAERPKGSFSTLEIQRTEQGDSAMYLCASSLPGLNAEAFFGQGTRLTVV.

This clonotype showed up many times. The chain has TRBV15 and TRBJ2-5, with D possibly matching TRBD1 (7 bases). Germline-derived CDR1 and CDR2 are LNHNV and YYDKDF (reference sequence). Trimming took 5 bases from V and 4 from J, leaving 20 bases between them. The CDR3 loop spans 16 amino acids. CDR3 residues: CATSGTTGVGGETQYF. In DNA form, the CDR3 reads TGTGCCACCAGCGGGACCACAGGGGTGGGAGGAGAGACCCAGTACTTC.

The genes are TRBV11-2 and TRBJ2-2; TRBD2 matches 14 bases. J was trimmed by 4 bases and V by 1 base; bases with no gene match: 11. CDR3 length: 20 amino acids. Germline loops: CDR1 SGHAT, CDR2 FQNNGV. Here the CDR3 reads CASSLVAGTSGSYGTGELFF. The CDR3 region has the DNA TGTGCCAGCAGCTTAGTGGCCGGGACTAGCGGGAGTTACGGCACCGGGGAGCTGTTTTTT. Using reference TRBV11-2 and TRBJ2-2 for the parts outside the CDR3, the full variable domain is EAGVAQSPRYKIIEKRQSVAFWCNPISGHATLYWYQQILGQGPKLLIQFQNNGVVDDSQLPKDRFSAERLKGVDSTLKIQPAKLEDSAVYLCASSLVAGTSGSYGTGELFFGEGSRLTVL.

V is TRBV2 and J is TRBJ2-3; TRBD2 aligns across 10 bases. Losses at the gene ends were 5 bases for V and 1 base for J; bases not matched to a gene: 3. Germline CDR1 reads SNHLY; CDR2 reads FYNNEI. The CDR3 is made up of 15 amino acids. CDR3 DNA: TGTGCCAGCAGTCGGGGGACTAGCGGCACAGATACGCAGTATTTT. Its protein product is CASSRGTSGTDTQYF.

The chain has TRBV27 and TRBJ2-1, with unresolved D. The germline V gene encodes CDR1 MNHEY and CDR2 SMNVEV (reference sequence). CDR3 size: 12 residues. Trimming shortened V by 4 bases and J by 9 bases, and 10 bases separated the two germline ends. CDR3 in DNA: TGTGCCAGCAGTTATAACTTGGGTGAGCAGTTCTTC. Protein sequence: CASSYNLGEQFF.